This TCR beta chain was documented in a study of shared clonotypes between healthy human individuals. For the study at large: Aged between 18 and 49, the donors were a couple of women and three men. General study results and limits: Inspection by rarefaction showed sorted-subset sequencing to be incomplete despite large depth. Shared across a few donors were 4% to 5% of the naive CD4 clonotypes.

Cells designated naive CD8 were CD45RO-negative and were positively selected for CCR7, with terminally differentiated effector memory CD45RA+ cells excluded. To note about this clone: The target antigen is unknown.

It was at deep level that the assay was run. The protocol was immunoSEQ multiplex PCR, while the TCRdb copy is restricted to in-frame clones and leaves out a portion. The sample includes around 1.9 million clones, over 85% of them seen just once. CDR1 is LNHDA, CDR2 SQIVND, per germline (reference sequence). This CDR3 has 15 residues. Trimming left V 2 bases short and J 2 bases short, with 10 bases between. The specimen sequenced was naive CD8+ T cells from PBMCs. The clonotype was recovered from a man younger than 35 in good health. Some clones in this sample may be carry-over from other donors' samples. The gene calls are TRBV19 and TRBJ2-1, with D perhaps being TRBD1 or TRBD2 (6 bases each). CDR3 nucleotide sequence: TGTGCCAGTAGTATAAGGCGGGACACCTACAATGAGCAGTTCTTC. Its translation is CASSIRRDTYNEQFF.